The 18 T cell receptor beta chains listed next were all sequenced from one sample in a study of vaccination effects on CD4 cells after COVID-19. The antigens for these receptors are not known. Antigen-specific CD4+ T cells were first expanded with viral peptide pools by the ViraFEST assay and only then sequenced. Subsequent to roughly 9 days of culture, CD4+ T cells were isolated. Nucleocapsid antibodies were negative in the vaccine recipients, who had never had SARS-CoV-2 infection. TCRdb's table, derived via immunoSEQ multiplex PCR, lists solely in-frame clones and lacks some. The sample consists of 35,000 to 55,000 clones, around 78% of them appearing once. Sequenced here: CD4+ T cells from PBMCs cultured with SARS-CoV-2 spike peptides, sampled before COVID-19 vaccination. The source is a human donor who received a COVID-19 vaccine.

V gene TRBV7-9 combines with J gene TRBJ2-2; 10 bases fit TRBD1. CDR1 and CDR2 from the germline V gene are SEHNR and FQNEAQ (reference sequence). The CDR3 length is 15 residues. Germline trimming cut 5 bases from V and 5 bases from J; bases unmatched to any gene: 5. The CDR3 bases are TGTGCCAGCAGCAAAGGACAGGGGGTTACCGGGGAGCTGTTTTTT. Protein: CASSKGQGVTGELFF. Supplemented by reference TRBV7-9 and TRBJ2-2, the full variable domain reads DTGVSQNPRHKITKRGQNVTFRCDPISEHNRLYWYRQTLGQGPEFLTYFQNEAQLEKSRLLSDRFSAERPKGSFSTLEIQRTEQGDSAMYLCASSKGQGVTGELFFGEGSRLTVL.

The chain combines TRBV2 with TRBJ2-7, with D tentatively TRBD1 or TRBD2 (5 bases each). The CDR3 totals 13 residues. Germline values: CDR1 SNHLY, CDR2 FYNNEI. Trimming stripped 10 bases from V and 6 bases from J, with 19 bases between. CDR3 in DNA: TGTGCCACCCAACCCTTGGGGACGCCCGAGCAGTACGTC. This translates into CATQPLGTPEQYV.

The chain recombines TRBV11-2 with TRBJ2-1; D is uncertain. CDR3 length equals 12 residues. Trimming left V 2 bases short and J 3 bases short, with 2 bases between. Germline CDR1 and CDR2: SGHAT and FQNNGV. CDR3 DNA: TGTGCCAGCAGCTTACTCTACAATGAGCAGTTCTTC. Translation: CASSLLYNEQFF.

The gene calls are TRBV5-1 and TRBJ1-6, with D possibly TRBD1 on 5 matching bases. The CDR3 sequence is 16 residues long. Germline V lookup: CDR1 SGHRS, CDR2 YFSETQ. The V and J ends lost 0 bases and 9 bases respectively, with 16 bases between them. CDR3 region: CASSLGAGNMGSPLHF. CDR3 bases: TGCGCCAGCAGCTTGGGGGCAGGGAATATGGGTTCACCCCTCCACTTT.

This chain uses TRBV2 with TRBJ2-5; weak D call: TRBD2 (6 bases). Germline loops: CDR1 SNHLY, CDR2 FYNNEI. The CDR3 contains 13 residues. V was trimmed by 1 base and J by 5 bases, leaving 8 bases between them. The CDR3 DNA sequence: TGTGCCAGCAGTGAAGGTGGGAGGGAGACCCAGTACTTC. This encodes CASSEGGRETQYF.

The rearrangement uses TRBV3-1 (or the pseudogene TRBV3-2) and TRBJ2-2; the match to TRBD1 covers 9 bases. Germline lookup yields CDR1 LGHDT and CDR2 YNNKEL (reference sequence). The CDR3 has 14 residues. The trim removed 5 bases at V and 3 bases at J, leaving 1 base unmatched. CDR3 in amino acids: CASSGTGYTGELFF. CDR3 sequence (DNA): TGTGCCAGCAGCGGGACAGGGTACACCGGGGAGCTGTTTTTT.

The J gene is TRBJ2-5, the V gene TRBV5-1; D is perhaps TRBD1 (6 bases). The V and J ends lost 0 bases and 3 bases respectively, with 9 bases between them. CDR3 size: 14 residues. The germline gives CDR1 SGHRS, CDR2 YFSETQ. CDR3 amino acids: CASSLGTVKETQYF. The CDR3 region has the DNA TGCGCCAGCAGCTTGGGGACAGTTAAAGAGACCCAGTACTTC.

This clone was seen a few times. An end of the junction differs from the germline gene, which may be a read error. The J gene is TRBJ1-6, the V gene TRBV27; D not resolved. This CDR3 is built from 9 residues. Germline values: CDR1 MNHEY, CDR2 SMNVEV (reference sequence). The CDR3: CASSLTRRF. The CDR3 bases are TGTGCCAGCAGTCTAACCCGTCGCTTT.

The V and J genes are TRBV5-6 and TRBJ1-2; D is unresolved. V was shortened by 0 bases and J by 3 bases, with 9 bases between the two germline ends. Germline CDR1 is SGHDT and CDR2 is YYEEEE. The CDR3 runs 14 residues. This chain's CDR3 is CASSLVSGHYGYTF. For the CDR3, the DNA is TGTGCCAGCAGCTTGGTTTCCGGACACTATGGCTACACCTTC.

This chain links TRBV5-1 with TRBJ1-2; 9 bases are shared with TRBD1. The V gene end was trimmed by 4 bases and the J gene end by 5 bases; junction bases not matched to a gene: 12. In germline, CDR1 is SGHRS, CDR2 YFSETQ. CDR3 size: 16 residues. The DNA for the CDR3 is TGCGCCAGCAGCCCCACGGGACAGGGTGATAGGTATGGCTACACCTTC. This gives the protein CASSPTGQGDRYGYTF.

The CDR3 loop is CASSSQLQGLNTGELFF. In DNA form, the CDR3 reads TGCGCCAGCAGCTCCCAGCTCCAGGGATTGAACACCGGGGAGCTGTTTTTT. The chain links TRBV5-1 to TRBJ2-2; possibly TRBD1 for D (5 bases). Trimming removed 3 bases at V and 1 base at J, with 16 bases between. CDR1 SGHRS and CDR2 YFSETQ come from the germline V gene. The CDR3 spans 17 residues.

J is TRBJ2-4 and V is TRBV10-1, with D possibly being TRBD1 (5 bases). V gave up 6 bases and J gave up 5 bases, with 11 bases separating them. The CDR3 is made up of 13 amino acids. CDR1 and CDR2 (germline): WNHNN, SYGVQD (reference sequence). The CDR3 loop is CASSLTGENIQYF. CDR3 coding DNA: TGCGCCAGCAGCCTTACAGGAGAAAACATTCAGTACTTC.

This rearrangement joins TRBV15 to TRBJ1-1; D is undetermined. V shed 3 bases and J shed 3 bases, with 11 bases lying between them. Germline CDR1 is LNHNV and CDR2 is YYDKDF (reference sequence). CDR3 size: 14 residues. The CDR3 protein is CATSSLSTDTEAFF. CDR3 sequence (DNA): TGTGCCACCAGCAGCCTTTCCACTGACACTGAAGCTTTCTTT.

V and J are TRBV12-5 and TRBJ2-4, with a possible D match to TRBD1 (7 bases). The CDR3 is 17 residues long. Trimming removed 0 bases from V and 9 bases from J, with 21 bases in between. Germline V gene data show CDR1 as LGHNT and CDR2 as FRNRAP. The CDR3 region has the DNA TGTGCTAGTGGTTTGGTAAAAGGAGGTACCCAGGGGGGCATTCAGTACTTC. Its translation is CASGLVKGGTQGGIQYF.

The genes are TRBV19 and TRBJ1-2; D unclear. Trimming cost V 7 bases and J 7 bases, with 16 bases left between them. This CDR3 is built from 13 residues. The germline gives CDR1 LNHDA, CDR2 SQIVND (reference sequence). The CDR3 DNA reads TGTGCCAGTATAGGCAGAGGGTTCGGTGGCTACACCTTC. Translated: CASIGRGFGGYTF. Full variable domain (outside the CDR3, taken from reference TRBV19 and TRBJ1-2): DGGITQSPKYLFRKEGQNVTLSCEQNLNHDAMYWYRQDPGQGLRLIYYSQIVNDFQKGDIAEGYSVSREKKESFPLTVTSAQKNPTAFYLCASIGRGFGGYTFGSGTRLTVV.

The V gene is TRBV19, the J gene TRBJ1-2; D may be TRBD1 (6 bases). V gave up 9 bases and J gave up 2 bases, with 10 bases separating them. Germline V lookup: CDR1 LNHDA, CDR2 SQIVND (reference sequence). The CDR3 contains 12 residues. The CDR3: CASNTGNYGYTF. CDR3 nucleotide sequence: TGTGCCAGCAACACAGGGAACTATGGCTACACCTTC.

The V and J genes are TRBV29-1 and TRBJ2-3, with 11 bases lining up with TRBD2. Germline values: CDR1 SQVTM, CDR2 ANQGSEA. CDR3 size: 14 residues. The V and J ends lost 1 base and 6 bases, in that order; junction bases with no gene match: 3. The CDR3 coding sequence is TGCAGCGTTGAAGGGGTAGCGGGGGGGGATACGCAGTATTTT. Its protein product is CSVEGVAGGDTQYF.

Here the CDR3 DNA reads TGTGCCAGCAGTTTCCTACCTAGCGGGGGGAGGGCAGATACGCAGTATTTT. Encoded protein: CASSFLPSGGRADTQYF. The chain carries TRBV7-2 and TRBJ2-3, with 11 bases aligning to TRBD2. The CDR3 loop spans 17 amino acids. V lost 6 bases, J lost 4 bases, and 12 bases stayed unmatched. Germline V gives CDR1 SGHTA, CDR2 FQGNSA.